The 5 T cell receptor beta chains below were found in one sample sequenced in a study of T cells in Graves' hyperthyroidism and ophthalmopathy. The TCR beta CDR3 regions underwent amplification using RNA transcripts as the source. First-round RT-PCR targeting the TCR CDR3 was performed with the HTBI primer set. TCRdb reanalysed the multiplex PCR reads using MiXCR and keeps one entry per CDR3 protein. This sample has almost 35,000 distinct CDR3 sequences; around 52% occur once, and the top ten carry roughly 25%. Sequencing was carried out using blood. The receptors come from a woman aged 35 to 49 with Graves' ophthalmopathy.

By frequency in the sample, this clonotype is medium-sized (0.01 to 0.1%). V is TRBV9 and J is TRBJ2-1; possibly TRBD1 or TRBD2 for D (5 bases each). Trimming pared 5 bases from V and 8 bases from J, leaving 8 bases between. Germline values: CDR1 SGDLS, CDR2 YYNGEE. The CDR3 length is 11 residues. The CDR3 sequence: CASSTGHEQFF. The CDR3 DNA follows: TGTGCCAGCAGTACGGGGCATGAGCAGTTCTTC.

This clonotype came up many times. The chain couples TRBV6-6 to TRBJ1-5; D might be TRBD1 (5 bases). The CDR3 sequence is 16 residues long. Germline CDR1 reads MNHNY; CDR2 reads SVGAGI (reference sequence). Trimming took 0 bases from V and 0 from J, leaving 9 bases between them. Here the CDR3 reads CASSYSSRVSNQPQHF. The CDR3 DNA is TGTGCCAGCAGTTACTCGAGCAGGGTTAGCAATCAGCCCCAGCATTTT.

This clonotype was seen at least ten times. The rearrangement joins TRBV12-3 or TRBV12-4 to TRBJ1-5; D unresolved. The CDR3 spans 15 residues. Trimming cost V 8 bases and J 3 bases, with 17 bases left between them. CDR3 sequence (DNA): TGTGCCAGCGCGGTAGGCCAGAGGGACAATCAGCCCCAGCATTTT. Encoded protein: CASAVGQRDNQPQHF.

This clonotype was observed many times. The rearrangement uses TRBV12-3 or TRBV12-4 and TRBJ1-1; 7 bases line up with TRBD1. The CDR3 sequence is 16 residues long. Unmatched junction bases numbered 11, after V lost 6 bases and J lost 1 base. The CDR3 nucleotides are TGTGCCAGCAGCCTCGGGACAGTTATTAGGAACACTGAAGCTTTCTTT. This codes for CASSLGTVIRNTEAFF.

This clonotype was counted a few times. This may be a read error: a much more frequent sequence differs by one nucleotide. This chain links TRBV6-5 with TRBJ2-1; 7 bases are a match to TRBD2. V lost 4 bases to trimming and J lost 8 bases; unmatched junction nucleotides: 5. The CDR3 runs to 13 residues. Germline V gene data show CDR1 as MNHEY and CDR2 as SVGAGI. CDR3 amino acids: CASSFGGCYEQFF. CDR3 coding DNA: TGTGCCAGCAGTTTCGGGGGGTGCTATGAGCAGTTCTTC.